This T cell receptor (beta chain) was captured in a study of blood T cell repertoires in COVID-19 (dated by TCRdb to between 2020 and 2021). About the full investigation: Samples covering the acute and convalescent phases of COVID-19 were provided by collaborators in the United States, Italy and Spain. The prospective study material was composed of cDNA or gDNA derived from T cells, B-cell-depleted T cells, or PBMCs. Deeply sampled blood TCRbeta repertoires from subjects exposed to, actively infected with, or recovered from COVID-19 were included in the dataset. The repertoires were released in a freely available public database meant as a resource for research on the immune response to SARS-CoV-2. The samples were drawn from two sources: the first 160 participants of the ongoing ImmuneRACE study, and approximately 1,300 subjects contributed by 6 global collaborators. Sample metadata almost always included a de-identified subject ID, COVID-19 status, age in years and sex. Where HLA class I and class II types were available, the types were taken from metadata supplied by the sample provider, not from assay-based typing. What the research found in general, with its limitations: Clinical and demographic metadata were provided uncurated, with the amount varying by source and participant.

Concerning this clone itself: Its antigen remains unidentified. Qualities for individual bases were not recorded, and no much larger clone is one base off.

TCRbeta CDR3 regions were amplified from genomic DNA by means of the immunoSEQ Assay, a bias-controlled multiplex PCR. As for the authors' bioinformatics: The number of nucleated cells in each sample was estimated by amplification of reference gene primers within the assay. To quantify the absolute abundance of each unique TCRbeta CDR3 rearrangement, sequence reads were collapsed and filtered. Productive Simpson clonality was computed per sample as the square root of Simpson's diversity index over productive rearrangements. This immuneACCESS table, as held by TCRdb, lists in-frame sequences with V and J called but not all clones. Of the missing ones, under half trace to an unresolved V gene in checked studies; the others have no known cause. V, J and clone size derive from that table, while D and trimming were established from the DNA sequence. The sample table shows approximately 150,000 clones, and 80% to 90% are seen once. Together, the top ten hold around 3.3% of the sample.

Each collaborating institution followed its own protocols to collect whole blood in K2EDTA tubes. For TCRbeta analysis, collaborators shipped samples in one of three forms: frozen whole blood, isolated PBMCs, or DNA extracted from either of those sample types. Sample: peripheral blood. This TCR derives from a man between 65 and 85 years old with acute or convalescent COVID-19.

Here is the DNA: TGTGCCAGCAGTTACTCGGACACCCCGAACACCGGGGAGCTGTTTTTT. It translates to CASSYSDTPNTGELFF. In this chain, TRBV6-5 is recombined with TRBJ2-2; possibly the D gene is TRBD1, per 5 matching bases. In the germline V gene, CDR1 corresponds to MNHEY and CDR2 to SVGAGI. The V end loses 0 bases and the J end loses 0 bases, and a stretch of 8 bases separates them. The CDR3 starts with the cysteine, ends with the phenylalanine, and has 16 residues. Only the CDR3 DNA is retained, 48 bases long and in frame from the first base.